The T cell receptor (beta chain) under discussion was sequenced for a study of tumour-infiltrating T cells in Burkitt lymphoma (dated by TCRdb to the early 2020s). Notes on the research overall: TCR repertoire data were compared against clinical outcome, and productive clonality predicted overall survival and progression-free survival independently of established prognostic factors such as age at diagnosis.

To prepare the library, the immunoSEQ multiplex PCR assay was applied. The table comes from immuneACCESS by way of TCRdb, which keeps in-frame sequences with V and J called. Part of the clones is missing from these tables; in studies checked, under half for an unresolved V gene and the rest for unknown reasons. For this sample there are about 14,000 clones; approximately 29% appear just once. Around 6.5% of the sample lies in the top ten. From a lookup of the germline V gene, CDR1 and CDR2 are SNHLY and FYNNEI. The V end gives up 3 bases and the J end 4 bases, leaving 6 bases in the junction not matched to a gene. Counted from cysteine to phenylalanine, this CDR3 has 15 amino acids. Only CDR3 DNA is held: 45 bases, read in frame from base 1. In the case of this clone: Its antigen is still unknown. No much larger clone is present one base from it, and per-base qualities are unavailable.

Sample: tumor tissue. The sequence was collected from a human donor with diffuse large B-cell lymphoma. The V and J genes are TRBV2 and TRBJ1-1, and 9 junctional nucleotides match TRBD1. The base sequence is TGTGCCAGCAGTGACCTAACAGGGGGCTTCACTGAAGCTTTCTTT. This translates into CASSDLTGGFTEAFF. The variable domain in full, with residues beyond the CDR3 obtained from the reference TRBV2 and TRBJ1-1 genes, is EPEVTQTPSHQVTQMGQEVILRCVPISNHLYFYWYRQILGQKVEFLVSFYNNEISEKSEIFDDQFSVERPDGSNFTLKIRSTKLEDSAMYFCASSDLTGGFTEAFFGQGTRLTVV.